The 23 T cell receptor beta chains below come from one sample, sequenced in a study of T-cell memory formation after mild COVID-19. TCRdb reprocessed the 5' RACE reads with MiXCR, giving one entry per CDR3 protein. Of tens of thousands of distinct CDR3 sequences detected, over 15% appear once; the ten largest clones hold around 31%. The sample consisted of PBMCs or a T cell subset sorted from them (not recorded which). All receptors derive from an adult woman who had mild COVID-19 (a few samples of this study predate the infection). Cell type and time point are not known.

In its sample, this clonotype was seen many times. This chain links TRBV7-6 with TRBJ2-3; no definite D call. The germline CDR1 and CDR2 sequences are SGHVS and FNYEAQ. Trimming left V 1 base short and J 2 bases short, with 16 bases between. The CDR3 contains 17 residues. The CDR3: CASSLVSVESYTDTQYF. DNA of the CDR3: TGTGCCAGCAGCTTAGTGAGCGTCGAAAGCTACACAGATACGCAGTATTTT.

The J gene is TRBJ2-7, the V gene TRBV2, with 9 bases lining up with TRBD1. The CDR3 loop spans 20 amino acids. Trimming took 4 bases from V and 1 from J; bases not matched to a gene: 20. Per the germline V gene, CDR1 is SNHLY and CDR2 is FYNNEI. The CDR3 here is CASSGRTGTGPWAGSYEQYF. In DNA form, the CDR3 reads TGTGCCAGCAGTGGGCGGACCGGGACAGGGCCTTGGGCCGGTTCCTACGAGCAGTACTTC.

This clonotype was picked up a small number of times. The rearrangement links TRBV9 to TRBJ1-2; 9 bases map to TRBD1. Germline V gives CDR1 SGDLS, CDR2 YYNGEE. The CDR3 totals 15 residues. V shed 3 bases and J 6 bases; nucleotides not matched to a gene: 9. This chain's CDR3 is CASSGWTGAENGYTF. In DNA form, the CDR3 reads TGTGCCAGCAGCGGGTGGACAGGGGCCGAGAATGGCTACACCTTC.

This clonotype was seen a handful of times. V gene TRBV19 combines with J gene TRBJ1-1; D is unclear. Germline CDR1 and CDR2: LNHDA and SQIVND (reference sequence). This CDR3 spans 16 amino acids. Trimming pared 8 bases from V and 0 bases from J, leaving 19 bases between. The CDR3 bases are TGTGCCAGTCAGTTTACAGACTATGTTCTGAACACTGAAGCTTTCTTT. Translation gives CASQFTDYVLNTEAFF.

This clonotype was counted between two and nine times. The rearrangement links TRBV5-1 to TRBJ2-7; no firm D call. This CDR3 is 11 amino acids long. V was trimmed by 0 bases and J by 6 bases, leaving 4 bases between them. Germline V lookup: CDR1 SGHRS, CDR2 YFSETQ. CDR3 in amino acids: CASSLASEQYF. The CDR3 DNA reads as TGCGCCAGCAGCTTGGCGAGCGAGCAGTACTTC.

This clonotype was observed a few times. The rearrangement links TRBV7-8 to TRBJ1-2; D is unclear. This CDR3 spans 12 amino acids. Germline CDR1 is SGHVS and CDR2 is FQNEAQ. With 1 base removed from V and 10 bases from J, the gap between germline ends came to 10 bases. DNA of the CDR3: TGTGCCAGCAGCTTAGTTAGAGATCCCTACACCTTC. It translates to CASSLVRDPYTF.

The chain employs TRBV5-1 and TRBJ2-7; 7 bases match TRBD1. V trimming: 0 bases; J trimming: 3 bases; junction bases outside the gene matches: 12. CDR1 and CDR2 (germline): SGHRS, YFSETQ. CDR3 length equals 17 residues. In nucleotides, the CDR3 is TGCGCCAGCAGCTTGGAGGCAGGGGGTTACCCTCACTACGAGCAGTACTTC. Protein: CASSLEAGGYPHYEQYF.

J is TRBJ2-1 and V is TRBV7-9; D unclear. The CDR3 runs to 14 residues. Germline V gene data show CDR1 as SEHNR and CDR2 as FQNEAQ (reference sequence). Trimming shortened V by 0 bases and J by 5 bases, and 8 bases separated the two germline ends. CDR3 loop: CASSLAGAHNEQFF. CDR3 DNA sequence: TGTGCCAGCAGCTTAGCCGGCGCCCACAATGAGCAGTTCTTC.

The sample holds a few counts of this clonotype. The CDR3 region has the DNA TGTGCCAGCAGACATCCAATGGTGGCTAGCGGGAGGGTAAATGAGCAGTTCTTC. Amino acid sequence: CASRHPMVASGRVNEQFF. The rearrangement uses TRBV12-3 or TRBV12-4 and TRBJ2-1, with 12 bases that match TRBD2. The CDR3 totals 18 residues. Trimming at V came to 6 bases and at J to 7 bases, leaving 16 bases not matched to a gene.

The chain is built from TRBV19 and TRBJ1-1, with D maybe TRBD1 (5 bases). Germline V gives CDR1 LNHDA, CDR2 SQIVND (reference sequence). CDR3 length: 14 amino acids. With 6 bases removed from V and 0 bases from J, the gap between germline ends came to 11 bases. CDR3 loop: CASRIAGLNTEAFF. The CDR3 nucleotides read TGTGCCAGTAGAATTGCAGGGTTGAACACTGAAGCTTTCTTT.

This clonotype has more than one count but fewer than ten. The chain couples TRBV27 to TRBJ2-1; tentative D call: TRBD1 (6 bases). With 6 bases removed from V and 2 bases from J, the gap between germline ends came to 14 bases. The CDR3 covers 15 residues. The germline CDR1 and CDR2 sequences are MNHEY and SMNVEV (reference sequence). The CDR3, as DNA: TGTGCCAGCAGAGGACAGTTTCGAACCTACAATGAGCAGTTCTTC. Translating it yields CASRGQFRTYNEQFF.

The V and J genes are TRBV27 and TRBJ2-2, with D possibly being TRBD2 (6 bases). V shed 8 bases and J shed 6 bases, with 16 bases lying between them. CDR1 is MNHEY, CDR2 SMNVEV, per germline (reference sequence). The CDR3 spans 14 residues. The chain's CDR3 is CASATGLVAGELFF. For the CDR3, the DNA is TGTGCCAGCGCCACGGGACTCGTCGCCGGGGAGCTGTTTTTT.

A note on this clonotype: A read error may account for a junction end that differs from germline. V gene TRBV20-1 combines with J gene TRBJ2-1; either TRBD1 or TRBD2 may supply D (6 bases each). The CDR3 is made up of 15 amino acids. Germline CDR1 is DFQATT and CDR2 is SNEGSKA (reference sequence). The CDR3, as DNA: TGCAGTGCAAGAGGTACGGGGGCCGCCGGGGGTGAGCAGTTCTTC. Translation gives CSARGTGAAGGEQFF.

This clonotype has a handful of counts. The V call is TRBV4-3, the J call TRBJ2-7; the D gene is possibly TRBD1 (6 bases). The CDR3 runs 14 residues. V shed 0 bases and J shed 2 bases, with 8 bases lying between them. Germline V gene lookup returns CDR1 LGHNA and CDR2 YSLEER. CDR3 loop: CASSQDGDTYEQYF. In DNA, the CDR3 is TGCGCCAGCAGCCAAGATGGGGACACCTACGAGCAGTACTTC.

This clonotype was recorded a few times. The chain combines TRBV5-5 with TRBJ1-5; D uncertain. Germline V lookup: CDR1 SGHKS, CDR2 YYEKEE (reference sequence). The germline V and J ends were trimmed by 0 bases and 5 bases, with 6 bases remaining between them. This CDR3 is 13 amino acids long. CDR3 in amino acids: CASSLDYHQPQHF. DNA for the CDR3: TGTGCCAGCAGCTTGGATTACCATCAGCCCCAGCATTTT.

This chain links TRBV5-5 with TRBJ1-1; D is perhaps TRBD1 (6 bases). Germline loops: CDR1 SGHKS, CDR2 YYEKEE (reference sequence). The CDR3 has 11 residues. Trimming pared 3 bases from V and 8 bases from J, leaving 8 bases between. The chain's CDR3 is CASSSGQEAFF. CDR3 nucleotide sequence: TGTGCCAGCAGCTCGGGACAAGAAGCTTTCTTT. The full variable domain, with the rest looked up from reference TRBV5-5 and TRBJ1-1, is DAGVTQSPTHLIKTRGQQVTLRCSPISGHKSVSWYQQVLGQGPQFIFQYYEKEERGRGNFPDRFSARQFPNYSSELNVNALLLGDSALYLCASSSGQEAFFGQGTRLTVV.

The CDR3 region is CASRRGGHTGELFF. CDR3 in DNA: TGTGCCAGCAGACGCGGGGGGCACACCGGGGAGCTGTTTTTT. V and J are TRBV7-9 and TRBJ2-2, with TRBD2 matching 8 bases. Germline V lookup: CDR1 SEHNR, CDR2 FQNEAQ (reference sequence). The CDR3 is made up of 14 amino acids. J gave up 3 bases and V 6 bases, and 3 bases lay outside the gene matches.

This clonotype has more than one count but fewer than ten. The rearrangement links TRBV12-3 or TRBV12-4 to TRBJ2-1, with D unclear. The V end lost 7 bases, the J end lost 4 bases, and 17 bases lay between the germline ends. This CDR3 contains 15 residues. The CDR3 loop is CASNPPSGEYNEQFF. CDR3 coding DNA: TGTGCCAGCAATCCGCCTTCTGGGGAATACAATGAGCAGTTCTTC.

This clonotype was seen a handful of times. This chain links TRBV20-1 with TRBJ1-1; 9 bases map to TRBD1. Germline trimming cut 4 bases from V and 3 bases from J; bases unmatched to any gene: 9. CDR3 size: 15 residues. Per germline, CDR1 DFQATT and CDR2 SNEGSKA (reference sequence). The CDR3 DNA follows: TGCAGTGCTACGCCTACCGGGACAGGGTACACTGAAGCTTTCTTT. Translation: CSATPTGTGYTEAFF.

This clonotype turned up a few times. This chain joins TRBV10-3 and TRBJ2-3, with a possible D match to TRBD1 (5 bases). CDR1 ENHRY and CDR2 SYGVKD come from the germline V gene. The V end lost 0 bases, the J end lost 3 bases, and 13 bases lay between the germline ends. There are 16 residues in the CDR3. The CDR3 DNA is TGTGCCATCAGTGAGTCCAGACAGATGGGGACAGATACGCAGTATTTT. This codes for CAISESRQMGTDTQYF.

This chain joins TRBV12-3 or TRBV12-4 and TRBJ2-2, with 10 bases that match TRBD2. This CDR3 has 19 amino acids. Unmatched junction bases numbered 11, after V lost 3 bases and J lost 1 base. The DNA of the CDR3 is TGTGCCAGCAGTTTTCGGACCCCGGGACTAGCGCGGAACACCGGGGAGCTGTTTTTT. The encoded protein is CASSFRTPGLARNTGELFF.

The chain employs TRBV5-1 and TRBJ2-7; weak D call: TRBD2 (5 bases). The CDR3 covers 14 residues. The V gene lost 0 bases and the J gene lost 7 bases, with 14 bases spanning the gap. In germline, CDR1 is SGHRS, CDR2 YFSETQ. CDR3 residues: CASSLAEGQGEQYF. In nucleotides, the CDR3 is TGCGCCAGCAGCTTGGCCGAGGGCCAAGGGGAGCAGTACTTC.

This clonotype was picked up a small number of times. The chain links TRBV20-1 to TRBJ2-5; tentatively, D is TRBD1 or TRBD2 (7 bases each). Trimming shortened V by 5 bases and J by 2 bases, and 15 bases separated the two germline ends. Germline V gene sequence: CDR1 DFQATT, CDR2 SNEGSKA (reference sequence). CDR3 size: 14 residues. CDR3 sequence reads: CSAPRGREQETQYF. CDR3 DNA: TGCAGTGCTCCGAGGGGGCGGGAGCAAGAGACCCAGTACTTC.